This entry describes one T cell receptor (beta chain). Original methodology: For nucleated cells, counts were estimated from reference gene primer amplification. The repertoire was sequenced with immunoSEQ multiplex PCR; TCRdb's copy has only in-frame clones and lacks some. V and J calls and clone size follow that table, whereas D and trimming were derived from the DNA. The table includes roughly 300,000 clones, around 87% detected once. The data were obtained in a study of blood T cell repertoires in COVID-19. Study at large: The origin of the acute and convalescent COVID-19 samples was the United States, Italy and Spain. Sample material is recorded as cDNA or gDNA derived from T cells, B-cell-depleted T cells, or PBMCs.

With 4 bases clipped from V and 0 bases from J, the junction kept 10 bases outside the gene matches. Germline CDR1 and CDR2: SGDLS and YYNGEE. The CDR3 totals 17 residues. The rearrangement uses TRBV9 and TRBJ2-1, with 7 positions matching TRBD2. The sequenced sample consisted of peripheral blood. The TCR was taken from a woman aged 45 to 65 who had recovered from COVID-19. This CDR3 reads CASSISLAIGSYNEQFF. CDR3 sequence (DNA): TGTGCCAGCAGCATATCACTAGCGATTGGCTCCTACAATGAGCAGTTCTTC.